This entry features one TCR beta chain sequence. Its antigen remains unknown. This sequence may be a read error, since a much larger clone differs from it by one base. From roughly 21-30 mg of unsorted bulk tissue, DNA and RNA were co-extracted together. A primer matching the constant region was used to make TCR beta cDNA from around 460 ng of total RNA. Investigators got TCR beta libraries out of three nested multiplex PCR rounds, done with slightly modified ARM-PCR. TCRdb re-called the multiplex PCR reads through MiXCR, storing one row per CDR3 protein. The sample records 75,000 to 80,000 distinct CDR3 sequences, 69% being singletons. The data derive from a study of tumor-infiltrating lymphocytes in primary liver carcinoma. Notes on the study in general: The study found a significantly higher top-250-clone fraction in tumors than in blood (p = 0.039). Tumor-adjacent and tumor-blood pairs shared less of their repertoires than tumor region pairs shared.

The sample was tumor-adjacent normal liver tissue. This clonotype was obtained from a man in his forties with primary liver carcinoma and hepatitis B virus infection.

CDR3 nucleotide sequence: TGCGCCAGCAGCCCGGACCAGGGGATAGGCTCCTACGAGCAGTACTTC. Amino acids: CASSPDQGIGSYEQYF. The genes are TRBV5-1 and TRBJ2-7; maybe TRBD1 (6 bases). This CDR3 region has 16 residues. Trimming stripped 4 bases from V and 0 bases from J, with 17 bases between. Germline lookup yields CDR1 SGHRS and CDR2 YFSETQ.